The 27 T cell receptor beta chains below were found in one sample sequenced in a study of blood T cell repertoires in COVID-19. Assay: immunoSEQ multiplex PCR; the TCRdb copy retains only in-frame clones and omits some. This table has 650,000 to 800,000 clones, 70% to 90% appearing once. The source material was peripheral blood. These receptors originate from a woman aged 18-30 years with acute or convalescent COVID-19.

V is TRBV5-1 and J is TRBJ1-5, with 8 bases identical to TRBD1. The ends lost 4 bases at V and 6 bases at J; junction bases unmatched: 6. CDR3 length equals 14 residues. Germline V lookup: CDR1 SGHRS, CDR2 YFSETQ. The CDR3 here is CASSLTGGGQPQHF. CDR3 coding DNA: TGCGCCAGCAGCCTAACAGGGGGAGGTCAGCCCCAGCATTTT.

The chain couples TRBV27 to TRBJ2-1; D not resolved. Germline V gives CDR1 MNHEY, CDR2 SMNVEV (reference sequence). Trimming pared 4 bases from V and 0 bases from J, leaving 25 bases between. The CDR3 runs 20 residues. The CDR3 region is CASSSSYAFKPPSSYNEQFF. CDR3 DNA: TGTGCCAGCAGTTCTTCCTACGCCTTCAAGCCCCCGAGCTCCTACAATGAGCAGTTCTTC.

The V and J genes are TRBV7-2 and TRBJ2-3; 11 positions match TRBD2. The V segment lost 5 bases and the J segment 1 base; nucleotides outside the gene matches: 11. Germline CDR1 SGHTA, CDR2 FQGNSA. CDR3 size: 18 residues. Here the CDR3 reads CASSPERTSGYRTDTQYF. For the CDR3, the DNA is TGTGCCAGCAGCCCAGAACGGACTAGCGGGTACCGCACAGATACGCAGTATTTT.

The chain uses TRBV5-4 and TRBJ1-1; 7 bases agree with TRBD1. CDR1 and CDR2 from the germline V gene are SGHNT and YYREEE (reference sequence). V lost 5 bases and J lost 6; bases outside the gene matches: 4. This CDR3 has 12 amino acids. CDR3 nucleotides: TGTGCCAGCAGACGGGACAGTTCTGAAGCTTTCTTT. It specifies CASRRDSSEAFF.

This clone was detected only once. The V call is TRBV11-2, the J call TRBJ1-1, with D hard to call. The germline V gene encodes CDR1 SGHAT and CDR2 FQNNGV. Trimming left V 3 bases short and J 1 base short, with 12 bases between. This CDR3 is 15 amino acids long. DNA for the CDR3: TGTGCCAGCAGCTTTAGTGTAGGGAGGAACACTGAAGCTTTCTTT. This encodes CASSFSVGRNTEAFF.

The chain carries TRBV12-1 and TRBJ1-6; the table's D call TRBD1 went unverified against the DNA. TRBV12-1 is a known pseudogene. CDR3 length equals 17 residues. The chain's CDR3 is CASSIQGNGLDYSPLHF. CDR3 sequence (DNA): TGTGCCAGCAGCATACAGGGGAACGGTTTGGATTATTCACCCCTCCACTTT.

In DNA form, the CDR3 reads TGTGCCAGCAGTTTGGACAGGGATTCACCCCTCCACTTT. Protein product: CASSLDRDSPLHF. The chain carries TRBV12-3 or TRBV12-4 and TRBJ1-6, with TRBD1 matching over 8 bases. The CDR3 is 13 amino acids. The V gene end was trimmed by 3 bases and the J gene end by 8 bases; junction bases not matched to a gene: 0.

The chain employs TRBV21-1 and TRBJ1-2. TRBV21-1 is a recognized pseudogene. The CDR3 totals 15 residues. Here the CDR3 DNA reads TGTGCCAGCAGCAAAGGGGGCGGGGCGGAGGAGGGCTACACCTTC. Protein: CASSKGGGAEEGYTF.

The CDR3 DNA is TGTGCCAGCAGCGTGGCGGGACAGGGGGCGGATGAAGCTTTCTTT. Translation: CASSVAGQGADEAFF. This chain joins TRBV9 and TRBJ1-1, with TRBD1 matching over 12 bases. The ends lost 2 bases at V and 7 bases at J; junction bases unmatched: 6. The CDR3 consists of 15 residues. Germline V gene data show CDR1 as SGDLS and CDR2 as YYNGEE.

The DNA for the CDR3 is TGTGCCAGTAGTCCTCCGGACAAAACGAACACTGAAGCTTTCTTT. Amino acid sequence: CASSPPDKTNTEAFF. V is TRBV19 and J is TRBJ1-1; tentatively, D is TRBD1 (5 bases). Germline lookup yields CDR1 LNHDA and CDR2 SQIVND (reference sequence). V dropped 5 bases and J dropped 1 base, with 14 bases sitting between them. The CDR3 runs to 15 residues.

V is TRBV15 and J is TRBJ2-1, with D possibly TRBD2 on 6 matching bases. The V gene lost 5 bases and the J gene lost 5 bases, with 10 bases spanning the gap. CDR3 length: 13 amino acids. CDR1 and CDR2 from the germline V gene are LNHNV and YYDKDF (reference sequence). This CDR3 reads CATSRGGDNEQFF. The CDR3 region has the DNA TGTGCCACCAGCCGAGGCGGGGACAATGAGCAGTTCTTC.

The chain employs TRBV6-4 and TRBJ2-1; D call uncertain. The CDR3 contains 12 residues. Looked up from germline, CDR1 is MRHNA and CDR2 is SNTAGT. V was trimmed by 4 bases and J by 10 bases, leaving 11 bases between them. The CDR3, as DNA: TGTGCCAGCAGTGGCCCTAGAGAGGAGCAGTTCTTC. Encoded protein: CASSGPREEQFF.

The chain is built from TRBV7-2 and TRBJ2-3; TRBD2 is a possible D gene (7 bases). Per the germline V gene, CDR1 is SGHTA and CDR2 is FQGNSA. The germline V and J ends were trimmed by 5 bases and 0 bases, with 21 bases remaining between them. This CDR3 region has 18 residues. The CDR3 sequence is CASSLYSVGGLSTDTQYF. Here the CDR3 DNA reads TGTGCCAGCAGCCTATATTCGGTCGGGGGGCTTAGCACAGATACGCAGTATTTT.

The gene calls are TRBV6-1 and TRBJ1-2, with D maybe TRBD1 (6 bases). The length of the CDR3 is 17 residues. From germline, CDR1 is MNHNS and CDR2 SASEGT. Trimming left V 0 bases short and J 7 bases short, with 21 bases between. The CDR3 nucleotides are TGTGCCAGCAGTGAAGCGCCGGGGAGGGGGGGCGCGAGTGGCTACACCTTC. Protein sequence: CASSEAPGRGGASGYTF.

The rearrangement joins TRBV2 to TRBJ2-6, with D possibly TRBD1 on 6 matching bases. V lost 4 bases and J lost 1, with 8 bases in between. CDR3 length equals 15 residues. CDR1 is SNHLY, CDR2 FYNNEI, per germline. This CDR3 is CASSATGSGANVLTF. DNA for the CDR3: TGTGCCAGCAGTGCAACAGGGTCTGGGGCCAACGTCCTGACTTTC.

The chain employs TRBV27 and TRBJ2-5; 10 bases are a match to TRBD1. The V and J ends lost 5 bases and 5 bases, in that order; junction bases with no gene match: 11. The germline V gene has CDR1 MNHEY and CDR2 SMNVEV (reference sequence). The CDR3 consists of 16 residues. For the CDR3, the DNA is TGTGCCAGCAGTGTGCGCCGGGACAGGGGCAGGGAGACCCAGTACTTC. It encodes CASSVRRDRGRETQYF.

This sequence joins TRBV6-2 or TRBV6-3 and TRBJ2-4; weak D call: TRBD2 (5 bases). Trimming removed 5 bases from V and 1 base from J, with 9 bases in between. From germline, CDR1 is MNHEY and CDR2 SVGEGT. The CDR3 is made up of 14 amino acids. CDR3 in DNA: TGTGCCAGCAGTCCGGACTCCGCCAAAAACATTCAGTACTTC. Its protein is CASSPDSAKNIQYF.

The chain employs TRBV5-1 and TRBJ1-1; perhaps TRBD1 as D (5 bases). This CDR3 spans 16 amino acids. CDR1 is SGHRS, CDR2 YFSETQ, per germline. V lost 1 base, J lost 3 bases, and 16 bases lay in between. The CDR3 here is CASSLLVGGRDTEAFF. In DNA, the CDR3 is TGCGCCAGCAGCTTGTTAGTCGGGGGGAGAGACACTGAAGCTTTCTTT.

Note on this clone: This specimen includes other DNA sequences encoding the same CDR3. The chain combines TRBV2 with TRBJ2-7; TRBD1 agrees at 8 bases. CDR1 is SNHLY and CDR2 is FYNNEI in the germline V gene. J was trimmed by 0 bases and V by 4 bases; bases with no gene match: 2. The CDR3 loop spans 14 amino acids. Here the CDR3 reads CASSGGQGSYEQYF. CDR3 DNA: TGTGCCAGCAGTGGTGGACAGGGCTCCTACGAGCAGTACTTC.

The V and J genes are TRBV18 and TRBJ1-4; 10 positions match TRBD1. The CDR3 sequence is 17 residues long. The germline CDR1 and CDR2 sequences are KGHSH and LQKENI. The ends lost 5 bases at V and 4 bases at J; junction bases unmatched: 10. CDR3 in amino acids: CASSSRTGGDVNEKLFF. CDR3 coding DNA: TGTGCCAGCTCATCCAGGACAGGGGGAGACGTTAATGAAAAACTGTTTTTT. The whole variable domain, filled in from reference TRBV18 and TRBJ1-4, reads NAGVMQNPRHLVRRRGQEARLRCSPMKGHSHVYWYRQLPEEGLKFMVYLQKENIIDESGMPKERFSAEFPKEGPSILRIQQVVRGDSAAYFCASSSRTGGDVNEKLFFGSGTQLSVL.

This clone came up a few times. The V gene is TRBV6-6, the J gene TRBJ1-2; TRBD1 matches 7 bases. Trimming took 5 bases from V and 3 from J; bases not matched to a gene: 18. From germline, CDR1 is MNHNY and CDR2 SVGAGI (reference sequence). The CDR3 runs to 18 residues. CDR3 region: CASSHLMVGQALHYGYTF. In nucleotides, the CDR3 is TGTGCCAGCAGTCACCTCATGGTCGGACAGGCTCTACACTATGGCTACACCTTC.

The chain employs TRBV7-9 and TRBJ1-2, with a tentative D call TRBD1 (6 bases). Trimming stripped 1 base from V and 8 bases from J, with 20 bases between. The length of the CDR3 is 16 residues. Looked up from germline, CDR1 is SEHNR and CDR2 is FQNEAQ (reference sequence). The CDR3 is CASSLEGGVSVWGYTF. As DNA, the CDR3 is TGTGCCAGCAGCTTAGAAGGGGGGGTCTCCGTTTGGGGCTACACCTTC.

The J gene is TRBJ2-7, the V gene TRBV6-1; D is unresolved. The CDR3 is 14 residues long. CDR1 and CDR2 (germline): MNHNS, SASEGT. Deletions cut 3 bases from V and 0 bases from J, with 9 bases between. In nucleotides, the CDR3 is TGTGCCAGCAGTGATGAGACTTTCTCCTACGAGCAGTACTTC. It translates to CASSDETFSYEQYF.

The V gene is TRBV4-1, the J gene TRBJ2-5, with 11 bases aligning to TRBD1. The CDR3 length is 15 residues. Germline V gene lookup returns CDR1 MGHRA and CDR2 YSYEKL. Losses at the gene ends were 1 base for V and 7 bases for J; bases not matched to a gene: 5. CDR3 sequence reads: CASSQAGTGGGTQYF. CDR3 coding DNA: TGCGCCAGCAGCCAAGCCGGGACAGGGGGGGGGACCCAGTACTTC.

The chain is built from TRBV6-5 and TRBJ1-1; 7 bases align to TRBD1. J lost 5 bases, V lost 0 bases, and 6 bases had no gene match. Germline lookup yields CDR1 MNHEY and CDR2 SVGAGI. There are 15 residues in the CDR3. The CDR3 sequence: CASSYSTYRGTEAFF. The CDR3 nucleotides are TGTGCCAGCAGTTACTCGACCTACAGGGGAACTGAAGCTTTCTTT.

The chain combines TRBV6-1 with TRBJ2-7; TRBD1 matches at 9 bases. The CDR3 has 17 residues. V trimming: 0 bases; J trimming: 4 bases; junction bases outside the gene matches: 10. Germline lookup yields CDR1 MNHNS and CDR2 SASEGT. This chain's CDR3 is CASSEALPGQGLYEQYF. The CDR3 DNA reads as TGTGCCAGCAGTGAAGCGCTCCCGGGACAGGGTTTGTACGAGCAGTACTTC.

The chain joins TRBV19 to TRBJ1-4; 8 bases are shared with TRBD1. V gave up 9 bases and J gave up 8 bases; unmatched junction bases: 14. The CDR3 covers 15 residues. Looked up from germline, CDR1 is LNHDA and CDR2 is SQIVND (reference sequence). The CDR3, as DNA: TGTGCCAGCAACGATCTAGGGACAGGCGGGGAAAAACTGTTTTTT. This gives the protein CASNDLGTGGEKLFF.